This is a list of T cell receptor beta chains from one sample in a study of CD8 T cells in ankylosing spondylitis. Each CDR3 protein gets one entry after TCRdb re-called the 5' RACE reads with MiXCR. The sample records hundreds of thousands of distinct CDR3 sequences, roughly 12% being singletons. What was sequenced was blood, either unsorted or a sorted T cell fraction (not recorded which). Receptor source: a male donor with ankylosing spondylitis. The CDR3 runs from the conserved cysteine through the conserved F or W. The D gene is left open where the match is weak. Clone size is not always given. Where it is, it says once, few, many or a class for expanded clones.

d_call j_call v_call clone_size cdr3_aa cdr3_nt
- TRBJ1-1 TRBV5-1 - CASSLVTGADTEAFF TGCGCCAGCAGCTTGGTTACGGGGGCAGACACTGAAGCTTTCTTT
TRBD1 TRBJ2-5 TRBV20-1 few CSARDRHFQETQYF TGCAGTGCTAGGGACAGGCATTTCCAAGAGACCCAGTACTTC
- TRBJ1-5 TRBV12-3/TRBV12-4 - CASRRSGTRNNQPQHF TGTGCCAGCAGGCGGTCCGGGACCCGAAACAATCAGCCCCAGCATTTT
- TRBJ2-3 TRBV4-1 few CASSQVLAAGGTDTQYF TGCGCCAGCAGCCAAGTGCTAGCGGCAGGGGGCACAGATACGCAGTATTTT
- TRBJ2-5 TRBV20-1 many CSAGPQGGETQYF TGCAGTGCCGGACCCCAGGGAGGAGAGACCCAGTACTTC
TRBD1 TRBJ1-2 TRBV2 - CASNPRDSYGYTF TGTGCCAGCAACCCCCGGGACAGTTATGGCTACACCTTC
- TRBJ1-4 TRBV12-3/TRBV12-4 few CASSAPGEGVYEKLFF TGTGCCAGCAGTGCCCCTGGGGAGGGTGTATATGAAAAACTGTTTTTT
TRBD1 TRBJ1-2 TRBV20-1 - CSARALQGFYGYTF TGCAGTGCTAGAGCCCTACAGGGGTTCTATGGCTACACCTTC
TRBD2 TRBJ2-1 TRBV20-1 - CSAQDVLGGGNEQFF TGCAGTGCTCAGGACGTCCTTGGGGGGGGAAATGAGCAGTTCTTC
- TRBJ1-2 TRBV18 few CASSPPYTSWGYTF TGTGCCAGCTCACCACCATACACGTCTTGGGGCTACACCTTC
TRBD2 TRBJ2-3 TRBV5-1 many CASSPLAGVSDTQYF TGCGCCAGCAGCCCCTTGGCGGGAGTATCAGATACGCAGTATTTT
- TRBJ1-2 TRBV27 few CASSLGAGYGYTF TGTGCCAGCAGTTTAGGGGCAGGCTATGGCTACACCTTC
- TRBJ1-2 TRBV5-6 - CASSLEVRYTF TGTGCCAGCAGCTTAGAAGTCCGCTACACCTTC
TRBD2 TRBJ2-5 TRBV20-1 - CSAREPQRDQETQYF TGCAGTGCTAGAGAGCCCCAGCGGGATCAAGAGACCCAGTACTTC
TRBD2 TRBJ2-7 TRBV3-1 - CASSQDGPSGRLYEQYF TGTGCCAGCAGCCAAGATGGACCTAGCGGGAGGTTGTACGAGCAGTACTTC
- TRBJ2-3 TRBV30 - CAWGNTDTQYF TGTGCCTGGGGCAACACAGATACGCAGTATTTT
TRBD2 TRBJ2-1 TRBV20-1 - CSAHGTSGRSVEQFF TGCAGTGCCCACGGGACTAGCGGGAGGTCAGTAGAGCAGTTCTTC
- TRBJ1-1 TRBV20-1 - CSAIPPGGFSEAFF TGCAGTGCTATCCCCCCTGGGGGATTTTCTGAAGCTTTCTTT
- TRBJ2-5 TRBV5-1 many CASSPNQETQYF TGCGCCAGCAGTCCCAACCAAGAGACCCAGTACTTC
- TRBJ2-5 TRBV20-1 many CSAWPGGQETQYF TGCAGTGCTTGGCCCGGGGGCCAAGAGACCCAGTACTTC
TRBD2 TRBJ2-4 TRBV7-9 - CASSFPGTSGRDIQYF TGTGCCAGCAGCTTTCCCGGGACTAGCGGGAGGGACATTCAGTACTTC
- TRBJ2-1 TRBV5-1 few CASSPGRGLSTYGNEQFF TGCGCCAGCAGCCCGGGACGGGGACTTTCCACCTATGGCAATGAGCAGTTCTTC
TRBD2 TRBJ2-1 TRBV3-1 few CASSQDGTSSLHFQFF TGTGCCAGCAGCCAAGACGGGACTAGCAGCTTACATTTCCAGTTCTTC
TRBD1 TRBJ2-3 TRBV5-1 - CASSSSGTGGIDTQYF TGCGCCAGCAGCTCCTCCGGGACAGGGGGCATAGATACGCAGTATTTT
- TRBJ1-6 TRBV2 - CASNSGVREAGISPLHF TGTGCCAGCAACTCAGGCGTTAGGGAAGCCGGGATTTCACCCCTCCACTTT
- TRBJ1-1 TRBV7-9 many CASRSWGQQAFF TGTGCCAGCAGGTCATGGGGACAACAAGCTTTCTTT
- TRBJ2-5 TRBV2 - CASSGGRIQETQYF TGTGCCAGCAGTGGGGGTCGGATCCAAGAGACCCAGTACTTC
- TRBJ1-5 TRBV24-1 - CATGEANIDNQPQHF TGTGCCACCGGGGAGGCTAACATAGACAATCAGCCCCAGCATTTT
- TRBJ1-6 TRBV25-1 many CASSEYNSPLHF TGTGCCAGCAGTGAATATAATTCACCCCTCCACTTT
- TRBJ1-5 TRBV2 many CASSEVSRRGDQPQHF TGTGCCAGCAGTGAAGTTTCTCGACGAGGAGATCAGCCCCAGCATTTT
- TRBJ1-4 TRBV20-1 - CSAEGPRHAEKLFF TGCAGTGCGGAGGGGCCCCGACATGCCGAAAAACTGTTTTTT
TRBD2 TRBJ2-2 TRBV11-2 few CASSFLAGGIRELFF TGTGCCAGCAGCTTCCTAGCGGGAGGGATCCGGGAGCTGTTTTTT
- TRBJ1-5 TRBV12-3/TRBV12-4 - CASSLRGGTAQPQHF TGTGCCAGCTCTCTGAGGGGAGGGACTGCGCAGCCCCAGCATTTT
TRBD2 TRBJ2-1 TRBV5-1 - CASSLGTSPSFYNEQFF TGCGCCAGCAGCTTAGGGACTAGCCCGTCTTTTTACAATGAGCAGTTCTTC
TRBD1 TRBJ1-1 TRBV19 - CASSEDRGAEAFF TGTGCCAGTAGTGAAGACAGGGGCGCTGAAGCTTTCTTT
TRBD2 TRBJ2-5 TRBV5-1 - CASSSTSGIQETQYF TGCGCCAGCAGCTCGACTAGCGGGATTCAAGAGACCCAGTACTTC
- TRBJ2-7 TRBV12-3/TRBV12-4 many CASTQGAGRGEQYF TGTGCCAGCACACAGGGTGCGGGGCGGGGCGAGCAGTACTTC
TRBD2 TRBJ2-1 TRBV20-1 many CSAKRGLAAYNEQFF TGCAGTGCTAAGCGTGGGCTAGCGGCCTACAATGAGCAGTTCTTC